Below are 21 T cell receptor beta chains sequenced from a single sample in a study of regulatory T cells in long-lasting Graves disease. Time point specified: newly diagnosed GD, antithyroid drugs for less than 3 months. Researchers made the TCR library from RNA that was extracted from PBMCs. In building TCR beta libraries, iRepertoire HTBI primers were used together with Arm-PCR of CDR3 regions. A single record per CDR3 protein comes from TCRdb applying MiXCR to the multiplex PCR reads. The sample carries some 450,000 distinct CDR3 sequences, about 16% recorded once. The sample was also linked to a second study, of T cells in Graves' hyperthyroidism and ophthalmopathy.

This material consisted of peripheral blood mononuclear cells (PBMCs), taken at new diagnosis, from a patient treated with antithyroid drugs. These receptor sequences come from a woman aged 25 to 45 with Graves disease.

The CDR3 nucleotides read TGCGCCAGCAGCTTGGGGCGGGTAGGGAAAGAGAACAATGAGCAGTTCTTC. This codes for CASSLGRVGKENNEQFF. The chain joins TRBV5-1 to TRBJ2-5; possible D gene TRBD2, 5 bases. The DNA matches TRBJ2-1 better at its end, which makes the J call doubtful. CDR3 length equals 17 residues. Germline V gene data show CDR1 as SGHRS and CDR2 as YFSETQ.

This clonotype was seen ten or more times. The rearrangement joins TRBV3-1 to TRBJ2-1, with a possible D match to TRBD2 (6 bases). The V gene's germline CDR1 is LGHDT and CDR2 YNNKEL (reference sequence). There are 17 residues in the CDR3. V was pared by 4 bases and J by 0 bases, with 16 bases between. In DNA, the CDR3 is TGTGCCAGCAGCCCCGGCAGTCGCGGGGTCTCCTACAATGAGCAGTTCTTC. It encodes CASSPGSRGVSYNEQFF.

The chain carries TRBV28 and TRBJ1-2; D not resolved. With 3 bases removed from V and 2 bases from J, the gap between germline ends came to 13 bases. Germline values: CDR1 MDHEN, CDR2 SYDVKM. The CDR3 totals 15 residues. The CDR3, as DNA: TGTGCCAGCAGTTTGGAGGTTCCGGGAAACTATGGCTACACCTTC. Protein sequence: CASSLEVPGNYGYTF.

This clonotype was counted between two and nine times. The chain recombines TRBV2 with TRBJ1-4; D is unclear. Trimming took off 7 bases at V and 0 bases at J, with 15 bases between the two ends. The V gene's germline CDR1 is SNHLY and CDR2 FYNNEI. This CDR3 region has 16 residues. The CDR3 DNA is TGTGCCAGCATCCGAGCCGGTAGTGCAACTAATGAAAAACTGTTTTTT. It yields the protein CASIRAGSATNEKLFF.

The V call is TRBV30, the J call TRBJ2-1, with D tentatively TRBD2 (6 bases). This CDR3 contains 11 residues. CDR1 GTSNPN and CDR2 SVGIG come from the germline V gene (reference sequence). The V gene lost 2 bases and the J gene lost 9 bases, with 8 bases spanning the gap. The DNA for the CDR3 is TGTGCCTGGAGTTTCGGGGGTGAGCAGTTCTTC. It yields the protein CAWSFGGEQFF.

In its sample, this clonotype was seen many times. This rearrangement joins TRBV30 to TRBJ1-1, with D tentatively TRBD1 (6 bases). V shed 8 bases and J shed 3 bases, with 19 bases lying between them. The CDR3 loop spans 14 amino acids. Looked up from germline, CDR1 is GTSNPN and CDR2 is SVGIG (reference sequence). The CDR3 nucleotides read TGTGCCACGAACCAGGGGCCAGAGGACACTGAAGCTTTCTTT. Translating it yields CATNQGPEDTEAFF. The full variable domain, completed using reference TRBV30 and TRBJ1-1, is SQTIHQWPATLVQPVGSPLSLECTVEGTSNPNLYWYRQAAGRGLQLLFYSVGIGQISSEVPQNLSASRPQDRQFILSSKKLLLSDSGFYLCATNQGPEDTEAFFGQGTRLTVV.

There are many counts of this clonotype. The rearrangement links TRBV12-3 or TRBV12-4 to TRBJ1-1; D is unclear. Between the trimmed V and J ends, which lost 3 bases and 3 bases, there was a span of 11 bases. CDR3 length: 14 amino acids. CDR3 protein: CASSLRAVDTEAFF. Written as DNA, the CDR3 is TGTGCCAGCAGTTTGAGGGCGGTCGACACTGAAGCTTTCTTT.

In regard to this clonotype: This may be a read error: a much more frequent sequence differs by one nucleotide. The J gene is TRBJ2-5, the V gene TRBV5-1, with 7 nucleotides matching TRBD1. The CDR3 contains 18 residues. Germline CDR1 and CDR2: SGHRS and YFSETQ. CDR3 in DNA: TGCGCCAGCAGCCGATTTGCGCCGGGACAGAGAATGCACAATGAGCAGCTCTTC. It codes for CASSRFAPGQRMHNEQLF.

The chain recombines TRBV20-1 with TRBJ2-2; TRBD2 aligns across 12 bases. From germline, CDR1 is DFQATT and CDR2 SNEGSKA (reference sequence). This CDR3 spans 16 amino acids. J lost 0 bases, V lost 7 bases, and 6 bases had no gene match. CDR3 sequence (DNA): TGCAGTGGCGCGTCTAGCGGGAGGGCGAACACCGGGGAGCTGTTTTTT. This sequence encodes CSGASSGRANTGELFF.

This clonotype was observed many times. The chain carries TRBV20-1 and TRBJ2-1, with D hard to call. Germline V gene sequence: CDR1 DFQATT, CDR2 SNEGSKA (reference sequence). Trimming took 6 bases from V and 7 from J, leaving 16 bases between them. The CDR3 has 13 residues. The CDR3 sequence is CSAWDRPGNEQFF. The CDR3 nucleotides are TGCAGTGCCTGGGATCGGCCCGGGAATGAGCAGTTCTTC.

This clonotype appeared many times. CDR3 nucleotides: TGTGCCAGCAGCCAATCGGAAGGCTACACCTTC. It yields the protein CASSQSEGYTF. The chain joins TRBV14 to TRBJ1-2; D is unclear. CDR3 length equals 11 residues. Between the trimmed V and J ends, which lost 2 bases and 8 bases, there was a span of 6 bases. Germline lookup yields CDR1 SGHDN and CDR2 FVKESK.

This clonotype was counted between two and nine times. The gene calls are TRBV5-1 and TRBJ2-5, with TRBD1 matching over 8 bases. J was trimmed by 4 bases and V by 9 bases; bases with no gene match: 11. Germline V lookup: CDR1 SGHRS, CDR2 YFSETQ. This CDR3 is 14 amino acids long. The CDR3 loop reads CATRPQGAGETQYF. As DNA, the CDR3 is TGCGCCACTAGACCCCAGGGGGCCGGAGAGACCCAGTACTTC. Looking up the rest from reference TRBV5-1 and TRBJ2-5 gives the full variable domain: KAGVTQTPRYLIKTRGQQVTLSCSPISGHRSVSWYQQTPGQGLQFLFEYFSETQRNKGNFPGRFSGRQFSNSRSEMNVSTLELGDSALYLCATRPQGAGETQYFGPGTRLLVL.

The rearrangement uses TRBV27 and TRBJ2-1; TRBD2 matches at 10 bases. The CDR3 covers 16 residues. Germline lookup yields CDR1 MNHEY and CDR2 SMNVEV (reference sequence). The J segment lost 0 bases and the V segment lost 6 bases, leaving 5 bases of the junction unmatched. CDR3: CASRTSGRASYNEQFF. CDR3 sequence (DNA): TGTGCCAGCAGGACCAGCGGGAGGGCCTCCTACAATGAGCAGTTCTTC.

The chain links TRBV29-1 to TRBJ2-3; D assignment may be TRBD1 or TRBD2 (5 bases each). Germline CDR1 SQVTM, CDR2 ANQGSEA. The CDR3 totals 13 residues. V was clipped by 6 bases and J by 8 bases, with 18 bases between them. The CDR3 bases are TGCAGCGTGGAGTCCGGGGCGGAGACTACGCAGTATTTT. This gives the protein CSVESGAETTQYF.

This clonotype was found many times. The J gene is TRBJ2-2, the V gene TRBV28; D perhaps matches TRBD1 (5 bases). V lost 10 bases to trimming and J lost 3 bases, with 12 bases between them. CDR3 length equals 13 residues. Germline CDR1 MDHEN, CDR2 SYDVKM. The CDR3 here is CAIGLRDTGELFF. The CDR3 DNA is TGTGCCATCGGTCTCAGGGACACCGGGGAGCTGTTTTTT.

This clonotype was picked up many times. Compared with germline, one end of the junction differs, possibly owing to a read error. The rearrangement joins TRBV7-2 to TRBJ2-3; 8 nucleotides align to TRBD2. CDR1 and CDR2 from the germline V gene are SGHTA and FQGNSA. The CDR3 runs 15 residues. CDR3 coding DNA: TGTGCTAGCAGCTTAGTCGGACTAGCAACAGATACGCAGTATTTT. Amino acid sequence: CASSLVGLATDTQYF.

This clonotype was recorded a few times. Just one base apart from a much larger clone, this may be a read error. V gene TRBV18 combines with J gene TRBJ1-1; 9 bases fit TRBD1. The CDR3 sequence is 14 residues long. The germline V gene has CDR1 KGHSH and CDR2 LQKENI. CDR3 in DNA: TGTGCCAGCTCACCAGAAGGACAGGGGAAAGAAGCTTCCTTT. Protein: CASSPEGQGKEASF.

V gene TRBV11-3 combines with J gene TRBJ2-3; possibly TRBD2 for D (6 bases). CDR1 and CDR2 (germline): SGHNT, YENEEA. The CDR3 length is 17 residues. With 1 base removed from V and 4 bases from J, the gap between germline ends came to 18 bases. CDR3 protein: CASSLGSAWGGADTQYF. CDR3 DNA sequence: TGTGCCAGCAGCTTAGGATCGGCCTGGGGAGGTGCAGATACGCAGTATTTT.

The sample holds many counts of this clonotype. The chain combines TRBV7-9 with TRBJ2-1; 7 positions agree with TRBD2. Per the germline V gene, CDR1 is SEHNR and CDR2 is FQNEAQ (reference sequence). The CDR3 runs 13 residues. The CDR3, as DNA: TGTGCAGCGGGACCGACGACCTACAATGAGCAGTTCTTC. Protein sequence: CAAGPTTYNEQFF.

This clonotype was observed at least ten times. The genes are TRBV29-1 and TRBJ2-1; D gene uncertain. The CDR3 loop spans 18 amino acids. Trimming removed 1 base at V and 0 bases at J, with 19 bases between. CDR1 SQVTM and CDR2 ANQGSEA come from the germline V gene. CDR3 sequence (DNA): TGCAGCGTTGAAGCCGAGTACTTTGGGATAAGCTCCTACAATGAGCAGTTCTTC. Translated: CSVEAEYFGISSYNEQFF.

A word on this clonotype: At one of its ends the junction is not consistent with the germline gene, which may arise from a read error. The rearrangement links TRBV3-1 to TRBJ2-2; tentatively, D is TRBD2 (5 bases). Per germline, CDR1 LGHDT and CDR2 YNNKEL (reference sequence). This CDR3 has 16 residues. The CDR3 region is CASSQEVGRGTWELFF. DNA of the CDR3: TGTGCCAGCAGCCAAGAAGTAGGGAGAGGCACCTGGGAGCTGTTTTTT.